Listed below are T cell receptor beta chains from one sample, sequenced in a study of T cells after yellow fever vaccination. In TCRdb, the 5' RACE reads were re-called with MiXCR into one record per CDR3 protein. The sample shows 300,000 to 450,000 distinct CDR3 sequences, 7% to 9% of them seen only once. The sequenced sample was PBMCs, obtained 35 to 50 days after the first yellow fever vaccination. The source is a man aged 18-30 years who received the YFV17D yellow fever vaccine. CDR3s include the opening cysteine and the closing phenylalanine or tryptophan. D genes are given only for firm matches. Size is stated for part of the rows, as once, few or many counts, or as a class when the clone is expanded.

TRBV7-2	-	many	TRBJ2-1	TGTGCCAGCAGCTTAGCGGGGGTGGTGGGCAATGAGCAGTTCTTC	CASSLAGVVGNEQFF
TRBV5-1	-	-	TRBJ1-1	TGCGCCAGCAGCTTGGGATGGGGGAACACTGAAGCTTTCTTT	CASSLGWGNTEAFF
TRBV5-6	-	-	TRBJ1-1	TGTGCCAGCAGCTGGGGGACGGCCCCGAACACTGAAGCTTTCTTT	CASSWGTAPNTEAFF
TRBV7-3	-	-	TRBJ2-2	TGTGCCAGCAGAAGGGGACACACCGGGGAGCTGTTTTTT	CASRRGHTGELFF
TRBV18	TRBD2	-	TRBJ2-5	TGTGCCAGCTCACCGCGACTAGCGGGGGGGAAAGAGACCCAGTACTTC	CASSPRLAGGKETQYF
TRBV27	-	few	TRBJ2-1	TGTGCCAGCAGTCACTCCATTGTCGGGGGGCTATACAATGAGCAGTTCTTC	CASSHSIVGGLYNEQFF
TRBV12-3/TRBV12-4	TRBD2	few	TRBJ2-1	TGTGCCAGCAGTCCCCGAACCTCTAGCGGGGGATATAATGAGCAGTTCTTC	CASSPRTSSGGYNEQFF
TRBV12-3/TRBV12-4	-	-	TRBJ1-2	TGTGCCAGCAGTCCTATTCTCCGGGGCTATGGCTACACCTTC	CASSPILRGYGYTF
TRBV7-9	-	few	TRBJ2-7	TGTGCCAGCAGCTCTACAACGGACAGCTACGAGCAGTACTTC	CASSSTTDSYEQYF
TRBV5-4	TRBD1	-	TRBJ1-2	TGTGCCAGCAGCGACGGGACAGCTAACTATGGCTACACCTTC	CASSDGTANYGYTF
TRBV6-5	TRBD1	-	TRBJ1-2	TGTGCCAGCAGTTACTCGGACAGGGTCTATGGCTACACCTTC	CASSYSDRVYGYTF
TRBV7-9	TRBD2	-	TRBJ2-1	TGTGCCAGCAGCCCTCGACTAGCGGGGGTCCACAATGAGCAGTTCTTC	CASSPRLAGVHNEQFF
TRBV7-9	-	many	TRBJ1-1	TGTGCCAGCAGCTTAGACGCAGGGGATAGGGCTTTCTTT	CASSLDAGDRAFF
TRBV11-1	-	-	TRBJ2-1	TGTGCCAGCAGCTTAGAAGGGGGGGGGACAACGAAAAACAATGAGCAGTTCTTC	CASSLEGGGTTKNNEQFF
TRBV5-5	-	many	TRBJ2-5	TGTGCCAGCAGCTTGTTTTCCGGGCAAGAGACCCAGTACTTC	CASSLFSGQETQYF
TRBV28	-	-	TRBJ1-6	TGTGCCAGCAGTTCGGCGGGGTCCTATAATTCACCCCTCCACTTT	CASSSAGSYNSPLHF
TRBV19	-	few	TRBJ1-2	TGTGCCAGTAATACAGGGTCCGGGATAGGCTACACCTTC	CASNTGSGIGYTF
TRBV4-3	TRBD1	few	TRBJ2-1	TGCGCCAGCAGCCAGGGGTTCAGGGGGAATGAGCAGTTCTTC	CASSQGFRGNEQFF
TRBV20-1	-	-	TRBJ1-2	TGCAGTGCTGGTGGATCTAACTATGGCTACACCTTC	CSAGGSNYGYTF
TRBV29-1	-	few	TRBJ2-5	TGCAGCGTTGCTTCACACCTCAGACCAGGGGAGACCCAGTACTTC	CSVASHLRPGETQYF
TRBV6-1	-	few	TRBJ2-1	TGTGCCAGCAGTGAAGGGATTCCTTATGAGCAGTTCTTC	CASSEGIPYEQFF
TRBV7-6	TRBD1	many	TRBJ1-1	TGTGCCAGCAGCGCCGGACAGGGGGACACTGAAGCTTTCTTT	CASSAGQGDTEAFF
TRBV18	TRBD1	many	TRBJ1-2	TGTGCCAGCTCACTTGGACAGGACGAATATGGCTACACCTTC	CASSLGQDEYGYTF
TRBV6-2/TRBV6-3	-	many	TRBJ2-1	TGTGCCAGCAGGGACTCTAAGGTAGGGAATGAGCAGTTCTTC	CASRDSKVGNEQFF
TRBV5-1	-	-	TRBJ2-3	TGCGCCAGCAGCTGGACAGGAGGGGCGGATACGCAGTATTTT	CASSWTGGADTQYF
TRBV5-1	-	-	TRBJ2-5	TGCGCCAGCACCCAAAGCCGGGGGCTAGCGGTCCAAGAGACCCAGTACTTC	CASTQSRGLAVQETQYF
TRBV7-2	-	few	TRBJ1-4	TGTGCCAGCAGCCCCTGGATCGCAACTAATGAAAAACTGTTTTTT	CASSPWIATNEKLFF